This paragraph covers one T cell receptor beta chain sequence. What it binds is unknown. This sample stems from a study of T cell responses to AZD1222 COVID-19 vaccine. General study points: Rises in breadth and depth of Spike-specific TCRs came after two AZD1222 doses.

Using immunoSEQ multiplex PCR, the repertoire was profiled, and TCRdb retains in-frame clones only, with some absent. This sample carries some 150,000 clones, 88% of them seen once, and the ten largest clones take about 3.4%. The clonotype was recovered from an adult in good health. The source was peripheral blood, collected on day 0 of MenACWY control vaccination.

In nucleotides, the CDR3 is TGTGCCAGCAGCGGGACAGGGAAGTATCCTGAAGCTTTCTTT. Its translation is CASSGTGKYPEAFF. The chain combines TRBV3-1 (or the pseudogene TRBV3-2) with TRBJ1-1, with TRBD1 identical over 9 bases. Germline CDR1 is LGHDT and CDR2 is YNNKEL (reference sequence). V was clipped by 5 bases and J by 6 bases; unmatched bases: 7. CDR3 length: 14 amino acids.